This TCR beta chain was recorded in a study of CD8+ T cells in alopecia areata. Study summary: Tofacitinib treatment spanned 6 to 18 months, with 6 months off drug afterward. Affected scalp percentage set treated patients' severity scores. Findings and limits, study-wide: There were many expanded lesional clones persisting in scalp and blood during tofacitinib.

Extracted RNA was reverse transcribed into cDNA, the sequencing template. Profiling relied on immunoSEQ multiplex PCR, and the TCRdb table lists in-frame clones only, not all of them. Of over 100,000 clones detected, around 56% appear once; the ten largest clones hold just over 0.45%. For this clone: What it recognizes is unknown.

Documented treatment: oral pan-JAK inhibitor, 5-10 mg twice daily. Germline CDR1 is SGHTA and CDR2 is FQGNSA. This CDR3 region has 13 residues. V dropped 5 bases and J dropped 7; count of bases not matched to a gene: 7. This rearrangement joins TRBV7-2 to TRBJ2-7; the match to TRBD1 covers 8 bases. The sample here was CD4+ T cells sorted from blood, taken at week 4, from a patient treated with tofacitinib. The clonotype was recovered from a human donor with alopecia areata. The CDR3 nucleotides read TGTGCCAGCAGCGGGCAGGGGGCGCAGGAGCAGTACTTC. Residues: CASSGQGAQEQYF.